The clone carrying this TCR beta chain was seen a handful of times. The antigen is unknown. The sample belongs to a study of regulatory T cells in long-lasting Graves disease. General study findings and limits: With persistent disease, TRBV28, TRBJ1-2 and TRBJ2-5 were the favored segments.

The time point was: newly diagnosed GD, antithyroid drugs for less than 3 months. Researchers made the TCR library from RNA that was extracted from PBMCs. Approximately 9.6-milliliter peripheral blood samples went into EDTA tubes. Germline V lookup: CDR1 KGHDR, CDR2 SFDVKD. The germline V and J ends were trimmed by 9 bases and 8 bases, with 12 bases remaining between them. The CDR3 loop spans 12 amino acids. Investigators prepared the TCR beta libraries by applying iRepertoire HTBI primers and Arm-PCR of CDR3 regions. MiXCR, applied by TCRdb to the multiplex PCR reads, yields one record per CDR3 protein. The data contain about 520,000 distinct CDR3 sequences, around 12% of them singletons. This same sample was also part of a study on T cells in Graves' hyperthyroidism and ophthalmopathy. Turning to that study: Clinicians diagnosed patients from clinical symptoms, serum thyroxine and TRAb, thyroid ultrasound and orbital computed tomography. Initially, a first-round RT-PCR of the TCR CDR3 employed the HTBI primer set.

The chain carries TRBV24-1 and TRBJ2-2, with D maybe TRBD2 (6 bases). Material: peripheral blood mononuclear cells (PBMCs), obtained at new diagnosis, from a patient treated with antithyroid drugs. The TCR comes from a woman under 40 with Graves disease. The chain's CDR3 is CATGMSGGELFF. DNA for the CDR3: TGTGCCACCGGCATGAGCGGGGGGGAGCTGTTTTTT.